The 29 T cell receptor beta chains below all came from one sample that was sequenced in a study of human T cells and chemical hapten exposure. From the RACE reads, TCRdb called clonotypes with MiXCR, one entry per CDR3 protein. Among about 100,000 distinct CDR3 sequences listed, approximately 10% were seen once. The time point denotes: patch test 1, 2 weeks after DPC sensitization. The treatment here: therapeutic diphenylcyclopropenone sensitization with weekly scalp DPC. Material: whole blood, obtained in connection with sensitization to the hapten diphenylcyclopropenone (DPC). The receptors stem from a woman aged 35 to 49 with alopecia areata. Some clones in this sample may be carry-over from other donors' samples.

Ten or more counts support this clonotype. This chain connects TRBV6-5 to TRBJ2-3, with 9 bases fitting TRBD2. CDR1 is MNHEY, CDR2 SVGAGI, per germline. Trimming at V came to 7 bases and at J to 0 bases, leaving 5 bases not matched to a gene. This CDR3 has 15 amino acids. CDR3 protein: CASKKTSGSTDTQYF. CDR3 nucleotide sequence: TGTGCCAGCAAAAAGACTAGCGGAAGCACAGATACGCAGTATTTT.

In this sample, this clonotype turned up many times. CDR3: CASKRDGPRYYEQYF. CDR3 nucleotides: TGTGCCAGCAAAAGGGACGGACCGAGGTACTACGAGCAGTACTTC. The chain uses TRBV6-2 or TRBV6-3 and TRBJ2-7, with D perhaps being TRBD1 or TRBD2 (5 bases each). Germline CDR1 is MNHEY and CDR2 is SVGEGT. This CDR3 is 15 amino acids long. The V end lost 7 bases, the J end lost 3 bases, and 19 bases lay between the germline ends.

This clonotype showed up just a few times. The chain combines TRBV29-1 with TRBJ2-7, with a possible D match to TRBD2 (5 bases). This CDR3 contains 11 residues. The ends were cut back, 5 bases at V and 2 bases at J, with 7 bases in the middle. Germline CDR1 is SQVTM and CDR2 is ANQGSEA. CDR3 coding DNA: TGCAGCGTTCGGGGAGCCTACGAGCAGTACTTC. This translates into CSVRGAYEQYF.

This clonotype was detected many times. V usage is TRBV6-6 and J usage is TRBJ2-3; D might be TRBD2 (6 bases). The CDR3 loop spans 15 amino acids. Trimming removed 5 bases at V and 6 bases at J, with 18 bases between. The germline V gene has CDR1 MNHNY and CDR2 SVGAGI (reference sequence). The CDR3 coding sequence is TGTGCCAGCAGTCCACCTAGCGCGGGTTCGGATACGCAGTATTTT. Translating it yields CASSPPSAGSDTQYF.

V gene TRBV2 combines with J gene TRBJ1-1; D call uncertain. Germline-derived CDR1 and CDR2 are SNHLY and FYNNEI. The V end was cut by 8 bases, the J end by 3 bases, with 7 bases between. The CDR3 contains 11 residues. CDR3 sequence reads: CASHRDTEAFF. CDR3 DNA: TGTGCCAGCCATCGGGACACTGAAGCTTTCTTT.

This clonotype was seen ten or more times. The chain carries TRBV29-1 and TRBJ1-2, with TRBD1 as a possible D gene (6 bases). Germline CDR1 SQVTM, CDR2 ANQGSEA. The germline V and J ends were trimmed by 4 bases and 3 bases, with 12 bases remaining between them. The CDR3 consists of 13 residues. The CDR3 coding sequence is TGCAGCGTTGGTCAGGGGAAATACTATGGCTACACCTTC. This sequence encodes CSVGQGKYYGYTF.

This clonotype showed up many times. The chain recombines TRBV5-4 with TRBJ2-7, with TRBD1 identical over 9 bases. V dropped 0 bases and J dropped 2; count of bases not matched to a gene: 6. The length of the CDR3 is 16 residues. Germline CDR1 and CDR2: SGHNT and YYREEE (reference sequence). The CDR3, as DNA: TGTGCCAGCAGCTTGGGTGGGACAGGGTTCGCCTACGAGCAGTACTTC. It translates to CASSLGGTGFAYEQYF.

This clonotype was counted only a few times. DNA for the CDR3: TGCAGCGTCGGGTTTAGTTCTCTCCCTTCCCTCGAGCAGTACTTC. The encoded protein is CSVGFSSLPSLEQYF. This chain uses TRBV29-1 with TRBJ2-7; D remains ambiguous. V shed 6 bases and J shed 6 bases, with 24 bases lying between them. The CDR3 loop spans 15 amino acids. Germline CDR1 reads SQVTM; CDR2 reads ANQGSEA.

There are many counts of this clonotype. The rearrangement links TRBV7-2 to TRBJ2-5, with D possibly being TRBD1 or TRBD2 (5 bases each). Per germline, CDR1 SGHTA and CDR2 FQGNSA. The CDR3 covers 15 residues. Trimming pared 3 bases from V and 4 bases from J, leaving 15 bases between. The CDR3 is CASSLGGTARETQYF. The CDR3 coding sequence is TGTGCCAGCAGCTTGGGTGGGACCGCTCGAGAGACCCAGTACTTC.

V and J are TRBV9 and TRBJ2-1, with TRBD2 matching over 7 bases. Trimming at V came to 2 bases and at J to 1 base, leaving 6 bases not matched to a gene. CDR1 and CDR2 from the germline V gene are SGDLS and YYNGEE. The CDR3 totals 16 residues. The CDR3: CASSVTQAGSYNEQFF. In DNA form, the CDR3 reads TGTGCCAGCAGCGTTACCCAAGCGGGATCCTACAATGAGCAGTTCTTC.

This clonotype was counted a few times. The chain carries TRBV11-2 and TRBJ2-5, with D perhaps matching TRBD2 (6 bases). Germline V gives CDR1 SGHAT, CDR2 FQNNGV. This CDR3 has 13 residues. Deletions cut 2 bases from V and 5 bases from J, with 9 bases between. CDR3 amino acids: CASSLRGTETQYF. The CDR3, as DNA: TGTGCCAGCAGCTTACGGGGGACGGAGACCCAGTACTTC.

This clonotype has ten or more counts. In nucleotides, the CDR3 is TGCAGTGCTAGGCGGGACTCCTACGAGCAGTACTTC. Amino acid sequence: CSARRDSYEQYF. The chain recombines TRBV20-1 with TRBJ2-7, with a tentative D call TRBD2 (6 bases). The CDR3 is 12 amino acids. The germline V gene has CDR1 DFQATT and CDR2 SNEGSKA (reference sequence). V was cut by 3 bases and J by 0 bases, with 6 bases left in between.

This clonotype came up a few times. The chain carries TRBV5-1 and TRBJ2-1; tentatively, D is TRBD1 (6 bases). Germline CDR1 and CDR2: SGHRS and YFSETQ. The length of the CDR3 is 14 residues. Trimming cost V 6 bases and J 4 bases, with 14 bases left between them. The DNA of the CDR3 is TGCGCCAGCACCCCAGGGGAGTGGTACAATGAGCAGTTCTTC. It specifies CASTPGEWYNEQFF.

The chain has TRBV4-1 and TRBJ1-1; D might be TRBD1 (5 bases). The V end lost 2 bases, the J end lost 8 bases, and 18 bases lay between the germline ends. Germline values: CDR1 MGHRA, CDR2 YSYEKL. This CDR3 is 15 amino acids long. CDR3 sequence reads: CASSQSTGGAREAFF. The CDR3 DNA reads as TGCGCCAGCAGCCAATCTACCGGAGGGGCAAGGGAAGCTTTCTTT.

This clonotype was counted ten times or more. This rearrangement joins TRBV5-6 to TRBJ1-1; D might be TRBD1 (5 bases). Germline V CDR1 and CDR2: SGHDT, YYEEEE. CDR3 length: 14 amino acids. Trimming removed 4 bases from V and 1 base from J, with 11 bases in between. CDR3 DNA: TGTGCCAGCAGCGCGGGACCCAGGAACACTGAAGCTTTCTTT. This encodes CASSAGPRNTEAFF.

This clonotype was picked up many times. This chain connects TRBV10-3 to TRBJ2-6; D remains unclear. The CDR3 is made up of 13 amino acids. The V end was cut by 2 bases, the J end by 3 bases, with 2 bases between. In germline, CDR1 is ENHRY, CDR2 SYGVKD. The CDR3 DNA reads as TGTGCCATCAGTGAGAGTGGGGCCAACGTCCTGACTTTC. This translates into CAISESGANVLTF.

The rearrangement links TRBV11-3 to TRBJ2-1, with 8 bases fitting TRBD1. CDR1 is SGHNT and CDR2 is YENEEA in the germline V gene. This CDR3 region has 17 residues. Trimming took 2 bases from V and 0 from J; bases not matched to a gene: 6. CDR3 sequence: CASSLYGQGSSYNEQFF. CDR3 bases: TGTGCCAGCAGCTTATATGGACAGGGTAGCTCCTACAATGAGCAGTTCTTC. Looking up the rest from reference TRBV11-3 and TRBJ2-1 gives the full variable domain: EAGVVQSPRYKIIEKKQPVAFWCNPISGHNTLYWYLQNLGQGPELLIRYENEEAVDDSQLPKDRFSAERLKGVDSTLKIQPAELGDSAVYLCASSLYGQGSSYNEQFFGPGTRLTVL.

This clonotype was seen many times. This chain connects TRBV11-3 to TRBJ2-7; 7 nucleotides align to TRBD1. The germline V gene encodes CDR1 SGHNT and CDR2 YENEEA. The CDR3 is made up of 17 amino acids. The V segment lost 5 bases and the J segment 0 bases; nucleotides outside the gene matches: 13. Here the CDR3 reads CASSATTDRLSSYEQYF. DNA for the CDR3: TGTGCCAGCAGCGCCACAACGGACAGGCTCAGCTCCTACGAGCAGTACTTC.

V usage is TRBV27 and J usage is TRBJ2-7, with 10 bases aligning to TRBD2. V dropped 4 bases and J dropped 13; count of bases not matched to a gene: 4. Germline V CDR1 and CDR2: MNHEY, SMNVEV (reference sequence). This CDR3 is 11 amino acids long. The CDR3 sequence is CASSSSGSPYF. CDR3 in DNA: TGTGCCAGCAGTTCTAGCGGGAGCCCCTACTTC.

The chain is built from TRBV7-2 and TRBJ2-5; 7 bases agree with TRBD1. The germline CDR1 and CDR2 sequences are SGHTA and FQGNSA. V trimming: 2 bases; J trimming: 5 bases; junction bases outside the gene matches: 11. This CDR3 contains 16 residues. The CDR3 DNA is TGTGCCAGCAGCTTACGGGACAGAGCGCGAAGGGAGACCCAGTACTTC. This codes for CASSLRDRARRETQYF. The entire variable domain, with the rest obtained from reference TRBV7-2 and TRBJ2-5, is as follows: GAGVSQSPSNKVTEKGKDVELRCDPISGHTALYWYRQSLGQGLEFLIYFQGNSAPDKSGLPSDRFSAERTGGSVSTLTIQRTQQEDSAVYLCASSLRDRARRETQYFGPGTRLLVL.

This clonotype turned up a few times. The V call is TRBV30, the J call TRBJ2-7; D is possibly TRBD1 or TRBD2 (5 bases each). CDR1 is GTSNPN, CDR2 SVGIG, per germline (reference sequence). Trimming removed 0 bases at V and 5 bases at J, with 14 bases between. The CDR3 contains 14 residues. The CDR3 region is CAWSVRGRTHEQYF. DNA of the CDR3: TGTGCCTGGAGTGTACGGGGACGGACCCACGAGCAGTACTTC.

The chain links TRBV5-5 to TRBJ2-7; 10 nucleotides line up with TRBD2. CDR1 and CDR2 from the germline V gene are SGHKS and YYEKEE (reference sequence). The CDR3 is 13 amino acids. J lost 11 bases, V lost 4 bases, and 9 bases had no gene match. CDR3 region: CASSPGLALREYF. The CDR3 DNA reads as TGTGCCAGCAGCCCGGGACTAGCGCTGAGGGAGTACTTC. Drawing the rest from reference TRBV5-5 and TRBJ2-7, the complete variable domain is DAGVTQSPTHLIKTRGQQVTLRCSPISGHKSVSWYQQVLGQGPQFIFQYYEKEERGRGNFPDRFSARQFPNYSSELNVNALLLGDSALYLCASSPGLALREYFGPGTRLTVT.

The rearrangement links TRBV29-1 to TRBJ2-7; 7 bases fit TRBD2. This CDR3 has 12 residues. Germline CDR1 and CDR2: SQVTM and ANQGSEA. The junction had 8 bases not matched to a gene; V was cut back by 7 bases and J by 5 bases. CDR3 sequence reads: CSARAGAHEQYF. The DNA for the CDR3 is TGCAGCGCACGGGCGGGAGCCCACGAGCAGTACTTC.

The sample holds many counts of this clonotype. The V call is TRBV20-1, the J call TRBJ2-4; 9 nucleotides agree with TRBD2. Germline CDR1 is DFQATT and CDR2 is SNEGSKA (reference sequence). CDR3 length: 13 amino acids. Germline trimming cut 6 bases from V and 8 bases from J; bases unmatched to any gene: 8. For the CDR3, the DNA is TGCAGTGCACCCGGGACTAGCTTCGACATTCAGTACTTC. Translation: CSAPGTSFDIQYF.

This clonotype was observed at least ten times. This sequence joins TRBV30 and TRBJ1-2, with no clear D. The length of the CDR3 is 14 residues. The V end lost 0 bases, the J end lost 1 base, and 9 bases lay between the germline ends. Germline V CDR1 and CDR2: GTSNPN, SVGIG (reference sequence). In nucleotides, the CDR3 is TGTGCCTGGAGTGTGGTACAGCGTAACTATGGCTACACCTTC. It specifies CAWSVVQRNYGYTF.

This clonotype has only a few counts. This chain connects TRBV12-3 or TRBV12-4 to TRBJ2-5; 7 bases match TRBD2. The V and J ends lost 7 bases and 5 bases, in that order; junction bases with no gene match: 13. The CDR3 extends over 15 amino acids. CDR3 sequence: CASTRLGGVGETQYF. DNA for the CDR3: TGTGCCAGCACCCGCTTGGGGGGGGTAGGCGAGACCCAGTACTTC.

The chain carries TRBV20-1 and TRBJ2-5, with TRBD2 identical over 9 bases. Germline CDR1 DFQATT, CDR2 SNEGSKA (reference sequence). With 6 bases clipped from V and 1 base from J, the junction kept 30 bases outside the gene matches. CDR3 length equals 22 residues. The CDR3 nucleotides are TGCAGTGCCTTACCGGGACTAGCTGAGGGCGACGGTTACACACCCCCCCAAGAGACCCAGTACTTC. Translation: CSALPGLAEGDGYTPPQETQYF.

This chain links TRBV6-5 with TRBJ1-2, with D unresolved. From germline, CDR1 is MNHEY and CDR2 SVGAGI. V lost 3 bases and J 3 bases, leaving 14 bases between the germline ends. The CDR3 totals 15 residues. The CDR3 sequence: CASSYWREPHYGYTF. The CDR3, as DNA: TGTGCCAGCAGTTATTGGAGAGAGCCCCACTATGGCTACACCTTC.

With respect to this clonotype: Germline is not matched at one junction end, which may reflect a read error. The V call is TRBV7-3, the J call TRBJ2-1; 7 nucleotides match TRBD2. The V gene's germline CDR1 is SGHTA and CDR2 FQGTGA. The CDR3 runs 15 residues. This CDR3 is CASSLSPSGYNELFF. CDR3 in DNA: TGTGCCAGCAGCTTATCCCCTAGCGGCTACAATGAGCTGTTCTTC.